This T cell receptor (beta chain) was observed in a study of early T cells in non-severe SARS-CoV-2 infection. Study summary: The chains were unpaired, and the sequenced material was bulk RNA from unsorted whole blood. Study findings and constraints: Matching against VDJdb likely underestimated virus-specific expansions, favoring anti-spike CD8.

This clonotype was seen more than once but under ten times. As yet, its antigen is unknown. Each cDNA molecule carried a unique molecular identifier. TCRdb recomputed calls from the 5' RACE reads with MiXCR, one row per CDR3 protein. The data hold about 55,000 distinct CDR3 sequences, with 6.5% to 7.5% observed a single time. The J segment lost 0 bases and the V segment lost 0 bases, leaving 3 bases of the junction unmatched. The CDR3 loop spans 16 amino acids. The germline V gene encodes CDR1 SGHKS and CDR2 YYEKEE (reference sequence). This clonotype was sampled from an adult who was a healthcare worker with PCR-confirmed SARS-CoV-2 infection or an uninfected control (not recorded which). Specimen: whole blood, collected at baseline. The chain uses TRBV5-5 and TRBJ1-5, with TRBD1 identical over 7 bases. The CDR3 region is CASSLAGGYSNQPQHF. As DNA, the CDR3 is TGTGCCAGCAGCTTGGCAGGGGGGTATAGCAATCAGCCCCAGCATTTT. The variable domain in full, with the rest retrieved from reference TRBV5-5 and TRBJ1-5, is DAGVTQSPTHLIKTRGQQVTLRCSPISGHKSVSWYQQVLGQGPQFIFQYYEKEERGRGNFPDRFSARQFPNYSSELNVNALLLGDSALYLCASSLAGGYSNQPQHFGDGTRLSIL.